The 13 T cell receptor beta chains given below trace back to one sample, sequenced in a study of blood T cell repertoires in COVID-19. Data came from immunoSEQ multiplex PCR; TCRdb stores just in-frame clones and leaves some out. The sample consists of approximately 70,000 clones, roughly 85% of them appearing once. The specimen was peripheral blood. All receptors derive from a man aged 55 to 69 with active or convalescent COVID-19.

In DNA form, the CDR3 reads TGTGCCAGCAGAGACAGGGGGTATGAGCAGTTCTTC. It specifies CASRDRGYEQFF. This sequence joins TRBV27 and TRBJ2-1; 9 bases agree with TRBD1. This CDR3 is built from 12 residues. J was trimmed by 8 bases and V by 6 bases; bases with no gene match: 2. CDR1 is MNHEY and CDR2 is SMNVEV in the germline V gene (reference sequence).

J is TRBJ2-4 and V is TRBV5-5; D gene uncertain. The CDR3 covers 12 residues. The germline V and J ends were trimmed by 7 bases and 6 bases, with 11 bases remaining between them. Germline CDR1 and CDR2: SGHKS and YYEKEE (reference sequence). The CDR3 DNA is TGTGCCAGCCGTCATTCGGGAAACATTCAGTACTTC. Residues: CASRHSGNIQYF.

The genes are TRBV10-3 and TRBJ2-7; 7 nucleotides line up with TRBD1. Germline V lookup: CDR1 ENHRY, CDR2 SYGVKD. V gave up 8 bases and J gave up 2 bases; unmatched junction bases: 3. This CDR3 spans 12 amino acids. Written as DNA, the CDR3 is TGTGCCATCTGGGACAGTACCTACGAGCAGTACTTC. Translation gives CAIWDSTYEQYF.

The CDR3 sequence: CAISESQAQETQYF. CDR3 nucleotides: TGTGCCATCAGTGAGTCCCAGGCCCAAGAGACCCAGTACTTC. V gene TRBV10-3 combines with J gene TRBJ2-5; the D is unclear. V was trimmed by 0 bases and J by 1 base, leaving 6 bases between them. This CDR3 spans 14 amino acids. Germline V gives CDR1 ENHRY, CDR2 SYGVKD.

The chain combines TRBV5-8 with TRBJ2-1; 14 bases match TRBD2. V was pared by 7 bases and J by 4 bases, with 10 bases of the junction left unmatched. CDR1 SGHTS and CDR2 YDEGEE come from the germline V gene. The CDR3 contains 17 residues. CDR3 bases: TGTGCCAGCGAGGGACTAGCGGGGGACCTGGGGTACAATGAGCAGTTCTTC. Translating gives CASEGLAGDLGYNEQFF. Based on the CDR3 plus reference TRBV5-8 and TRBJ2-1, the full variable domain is EAGVTQSPTHLIKTRGQQATLRCSPISGHTSVYWYQQALGLGLQFLLWYDEGEERNRGNFPPRFSGRQFPNYSSELNVNALELEDSALYLCASEGLAGDLGYNEQFFGPGTRLTVL.

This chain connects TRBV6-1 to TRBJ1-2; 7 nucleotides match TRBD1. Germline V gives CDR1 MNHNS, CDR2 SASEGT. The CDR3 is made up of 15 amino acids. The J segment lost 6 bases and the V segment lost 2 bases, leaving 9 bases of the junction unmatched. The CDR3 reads CASSEQRGRKDGYTF. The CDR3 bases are TGTGCCAGCAGTGAACAGAGGGGGCGCAAAGATGGCTACACCTTC.

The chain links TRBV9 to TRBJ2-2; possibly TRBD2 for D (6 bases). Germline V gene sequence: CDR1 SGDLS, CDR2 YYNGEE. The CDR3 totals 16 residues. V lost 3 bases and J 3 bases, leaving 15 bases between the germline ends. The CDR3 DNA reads TGTGCCAGCAGCGACTCGGGCGGGGTTTACACCGGGGAGCTGTTTTTT. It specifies CASSDSGGVYTGELFF.

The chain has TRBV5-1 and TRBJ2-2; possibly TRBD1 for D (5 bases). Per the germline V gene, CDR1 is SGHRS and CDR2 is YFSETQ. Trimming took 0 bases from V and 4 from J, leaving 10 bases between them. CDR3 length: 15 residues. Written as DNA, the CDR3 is TGCGCCAGCAGCTTGGCTCCCCAGGGCACCGGGGAGCTGTTTTTT. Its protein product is CASSLAPQGTGELFF.

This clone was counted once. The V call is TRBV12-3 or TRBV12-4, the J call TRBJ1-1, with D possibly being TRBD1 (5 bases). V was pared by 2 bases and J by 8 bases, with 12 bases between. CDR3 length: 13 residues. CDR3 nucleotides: TGTGCCAGCAGTTTATCTGCGGGGGGGGAAGCTTTCTTT. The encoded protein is CASSLSAGGEAFF.

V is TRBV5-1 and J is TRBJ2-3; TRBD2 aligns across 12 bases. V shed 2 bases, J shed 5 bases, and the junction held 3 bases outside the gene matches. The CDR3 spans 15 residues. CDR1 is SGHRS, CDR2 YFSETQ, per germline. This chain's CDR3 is CASSLGTSGRDTQYF. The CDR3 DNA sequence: TGCGCCAGCAGCTTAGGGACTAGCGGGCGAGATACGCAGTATTTT. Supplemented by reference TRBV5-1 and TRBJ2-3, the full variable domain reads KAGVTQTPRYLIKTRGQQVTLSCSPISGHRSVSWYQQTPGQGLQFLFEYFSETQRNKGNFPGRFSGRQFSNSRSEMNVSTLELGDSALYLCASSLGTSGRDTQYFGPGTRLTVL.

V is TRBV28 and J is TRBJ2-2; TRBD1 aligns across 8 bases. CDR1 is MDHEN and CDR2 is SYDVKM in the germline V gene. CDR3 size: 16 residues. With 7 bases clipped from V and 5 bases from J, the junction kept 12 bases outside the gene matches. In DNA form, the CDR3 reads TGTGCCAGCACTCAGAACCGATGGACAGGGACCGGGGAGCTGTTTTTT. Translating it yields CASTQNRWTGTGELFF. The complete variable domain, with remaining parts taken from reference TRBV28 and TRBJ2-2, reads DVKVTQSSRYLVKRTGEKVFLECVQDMDHENMFWYRQDPGLGLRLIYFSYDVKMKEKGDIPEGYSVSREKKERFSLILESASTNQTSMYLCASTQNRWTGTGELFFGEGSRLTVL.

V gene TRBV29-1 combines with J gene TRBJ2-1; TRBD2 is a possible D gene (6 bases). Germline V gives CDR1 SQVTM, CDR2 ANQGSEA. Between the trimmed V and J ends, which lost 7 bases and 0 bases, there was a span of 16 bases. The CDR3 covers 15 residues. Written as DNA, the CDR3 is TGCAGCGGTCTTTCACTAGCCCTCTCCTACAATGAGCAGTTCTTC. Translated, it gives CSGLSLALSYNEQFF.

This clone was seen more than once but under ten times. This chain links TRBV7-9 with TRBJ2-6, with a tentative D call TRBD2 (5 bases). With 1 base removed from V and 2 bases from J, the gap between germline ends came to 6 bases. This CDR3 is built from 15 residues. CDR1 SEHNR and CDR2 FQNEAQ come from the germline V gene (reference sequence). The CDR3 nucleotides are TGTGCCAGCAGCTTAGAGAGGGCTGGGGCCAACGTCCTGACTTTC. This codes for CASSLERAGANVLTF.